The text below deals with one T cell receptor (beta chain). This sample stems from a study of beta chain features in type 1 diabetes. Expressed TCRB transcripts were sequenced because the entire RNA isolate underwent reverse transcription. Assay: immunoSEQ multiplex PCR; the TCRdb copy retains only in-frame clones and omits some. The data contain approximately 470,000 clones, around 30% of them singletons. CD4+ naive, central memory, regulatory and stem cell-like memory subsets were isolated by sorting on CD45RO/CCR7/CD25/CD127/CD95/CD27. The CDR3 consists of 16 residues. V dropped 4 bases and J dropped 0; count of bases not matched to a gene: 6. Per the germline V gene, CDR1 is LGHNA and CDR2 is YNFKEQ.

What was sequenced was naive CD4+ T cells from blood. The chain recombines TRBV4-2 with TRBJ2-7; TRBD1 matches at 10 bases. The receptor comes from a man aged 18-30 years in good health. The CDR3 DNA follows: TGTGCCAGCAGCCGACAGGGGGCTTCGAGCTCCTACGAGCAGTACTTC. As protein: CASSRQGASSSYEQYF.